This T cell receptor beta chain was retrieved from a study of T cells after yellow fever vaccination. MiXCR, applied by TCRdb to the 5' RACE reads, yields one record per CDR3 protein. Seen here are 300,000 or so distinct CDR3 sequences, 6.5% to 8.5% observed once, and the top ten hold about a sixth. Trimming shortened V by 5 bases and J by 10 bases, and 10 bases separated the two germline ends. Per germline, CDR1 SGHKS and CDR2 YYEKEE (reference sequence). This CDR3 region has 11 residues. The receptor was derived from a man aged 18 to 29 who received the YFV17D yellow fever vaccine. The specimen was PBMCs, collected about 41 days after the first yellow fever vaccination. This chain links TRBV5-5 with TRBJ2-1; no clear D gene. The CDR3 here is CASRFGREQFF. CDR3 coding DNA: TGTGCCAGCAGATTCGGACGAGAGCAGTTCTTC.